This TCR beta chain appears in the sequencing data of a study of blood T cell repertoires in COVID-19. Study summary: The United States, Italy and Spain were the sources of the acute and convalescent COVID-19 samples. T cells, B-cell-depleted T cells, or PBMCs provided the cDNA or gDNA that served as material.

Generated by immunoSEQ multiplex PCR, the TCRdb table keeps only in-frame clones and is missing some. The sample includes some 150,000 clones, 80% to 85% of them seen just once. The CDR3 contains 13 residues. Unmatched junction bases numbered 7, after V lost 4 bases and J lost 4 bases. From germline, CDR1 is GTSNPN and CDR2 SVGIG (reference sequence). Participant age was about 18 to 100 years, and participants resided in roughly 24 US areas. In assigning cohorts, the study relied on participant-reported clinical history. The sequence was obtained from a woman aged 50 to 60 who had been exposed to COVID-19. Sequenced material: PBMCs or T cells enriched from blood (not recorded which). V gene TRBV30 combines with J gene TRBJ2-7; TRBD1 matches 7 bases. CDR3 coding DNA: TGTGCCTGGACCGAGGGGGCCGGATACGAGCAGTACTTC. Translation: CAWTEGAGYEQYF.